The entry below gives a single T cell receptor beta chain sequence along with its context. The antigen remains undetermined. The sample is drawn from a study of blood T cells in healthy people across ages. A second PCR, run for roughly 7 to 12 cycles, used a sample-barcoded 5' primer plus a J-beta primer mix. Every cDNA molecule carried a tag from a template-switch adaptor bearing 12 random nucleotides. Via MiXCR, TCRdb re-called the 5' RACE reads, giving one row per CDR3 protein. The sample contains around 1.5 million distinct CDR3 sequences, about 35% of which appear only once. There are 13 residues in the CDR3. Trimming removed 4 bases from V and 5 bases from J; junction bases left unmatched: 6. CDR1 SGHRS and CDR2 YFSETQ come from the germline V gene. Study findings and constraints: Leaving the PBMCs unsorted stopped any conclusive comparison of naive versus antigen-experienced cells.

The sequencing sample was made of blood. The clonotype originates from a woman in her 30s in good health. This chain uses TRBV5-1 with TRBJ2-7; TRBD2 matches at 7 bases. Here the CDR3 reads CASSQRRGDEQYF. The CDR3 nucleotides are TGCGCCAGCAGCCAGAGACGGGGGGACGAGCAGTACTTC.